Detailed here is one TCR beta chain. As yet, its antigen is unknown. TCRdb's copy holds only in-frame clones and misses some; the assay was immunoSEQ multiplex PCR. The table records about 52,000 clones, around 82% of them present only once. Collection occurred without any documented infections or immune events in donors. The entry originates in a study of identifying expanded T cells in peripheral blood. General study results and limits: Clone count variance between roughly 2-week samples rose with total template count. Approximately 1.2 clones differed between technical replicates, versus roughly 16 and 20 over time.

This TCR was recovered from a person between 18 and 69 years old in good health. Sequenced sample: blood.

In DNA, the CDR3 is TGCGCCAGCAGCTCTAGCGGGGAGGAAGATACGCAGTATTTT. Its translation: CASSSSGEEDTQYF. The chain recombines TRBV5-1 with TRBJ2-3, with 9 bases aligning to TRBD2. Germline V gene lookup returns CDR1 SGHRS and CDR2 YFSETQ. The CDR3 totals 14 residues. Germline trimming cut 3 bases from V and 5 bases from J; bases unmatched to any gene: 4.